Presented here are 18 T cell receptor beta chains from one specimen sequenced in a study of chemoradiotherapy in HPV16-positive cancers. Clones were sequenced by immunoSEQ multiplex PCR, and TCRdb holds only the in-frame ones, with some missing. This repertoire shows roughly 39,000 clones, about 77% found once; its top ten account for about 4.9%. The starting material was blood, obtained from a patient who underwent chemoradiotherapy. Receptors were obtained from a human donor with HPV-associated anogenital cancer.

The chain combines TRBV5-4 with TRBJ2-2, with D possibly TRBD2 on 5 matching bases. Per the germline V gene, CDR1 is SGHNT and CDR2 is YYREEE (reference sequence). The CDR3 loop spans 17 amino acids. Trimming removed 4 bases at V and 7 bases at J, with 23 bases between. The chain's CDR3 is CASSGPRWGEDGGELFF. In DNA, the CDR3 is TGTGCCAGCAGCGGCCCCCGGTGGGGAGAGGATGGCGGGGAGCTGTTTTTT.

The chain couples TRBV15 to TRBJ1-2, with 7 positions matching TRBD1. V dropped 5 bases and J dropped 4; count of bases not matched to a gene: 4. Germline V gives CDR1 LNHNV, CDR2 YYDKDF (reference sequence). The CDR3 is 13 residues long. The DNA for the CDR3 is TGTGCCACCAGCGGAACAGGGGCCTATGGCTACACCTTC. This gives the protein CATSGTGAYGYTF.

This chain links TRBV2 with TRBJ2-5; 7 bases agree with TRBD2. J gave up 6 bases and V 6 bases, and 7 bases lay outside the gene matches. CDR1 SNHLY and CDR2 FYNNEI come from the germline V gene. This CDR3 comprises 13 residues. CDR3 DNA: TGTGCCAGCAGCGCAGGGAGGGAAAAGACCCAGTACTTC. Residues: CASSAGREKTQYF.

This clone has more than one count but fewer than ten. V usage is TRBV2 and J usage is TRBJ2-3; maybe TRBD2 (5 bases). Trimming took 7 bases from V and 4 from J, leaving 9 bases between them. Germline loops: CDR1 SNHLY, CDR2 FYNNEI. CDR3 length equals 12 residues. This CDR3 reads CASKADPDTQYF. The CDR3 DNA follows: TGTGCCAGCAAAGCGGACCCAGATACGCAGTATTTT.

This sequence joins TRBV27 and TRBJ2-7, with 14 bases lining up with TRBD2. CDR1 is MNHEY and CDR2 is SMNVEV in the germline V gene (reference sequence). The CDR3 has 16 amino acids. J gave up 6 bases and V 3 bases, and 7 bases lay outside the gene matches. CDR3 sequence reads: CASSFPGLAGGREQYF. In nucleotides, the CDR3 is TGTGCCAGCAGTTTCCCCGGACTAGCGGGGGGACGCGAGCAGTACTTC.

The chain joins TRBV5-1 to TRBJ2-1; TRBD1 or TRBD2 may be the D gene (5 bases each). Germline V CDR1 and CDR2: SGHRS, YFSETQ. V lost 3 bases, J lost 4 bases, and 14 bases lay in between. The CDR3 is 15 amino acids. The CDR3 here is CASSSSGTVYNEQFF. The CDR3 bases are TGCGCCAGCAGCTCCTCCGGGACGGTGTACAATGAGCAGTTCTTC.

This rearrangement joins TRBV5-1 to TRBJ1-4; D is ambiguous. CDR1 and CDR2 (germline): SGHRS, YFSETQ. The CDR3 covers 14 residues. V shed 0 bases and J shed 5 bases, with 8 bases lying between them. CDR3 in DNA: TGCGCCAGCAGCTTGGGTCTTCAGAATGAAAAACTGTTTTTT. This translates into CASSLGLQNEKLFF. Together with reference TRBV5-1 and TRBJ1-4, the CDR3 gives the full variable domain: KAGVTQTPRYLIKTRGQQVTLSCSPISGHRSVSWYQQTPGQGLQFLFEYFSETQRNKGNFPGRFSGRQFSNSRSEMNVSTLELGDSALYLCASSLGLQNEKLFFGSGTQLSVL.

The chain links TRBV10-3 to TRBJ2-2; 7 bases map to TRBD2. The ends lost 2 bases at V and 5 bases at J; junction bases unmatched: 5. This CDR3 has 15 residues. The germline gives CDR1 ENHRY, CDR2 SYGVKD. The CDR3 nucleotides are TGTGCCATCAGTGAGAACCGGGGAGGGACCGGGGAGCTGTTTTTT. The encoded protein is CAISENRGGTGELFF.

The gene calls are TRBV19 and TRBJ2-7; 7 positions agree with TRBD1. This CDR3 comprises 14 residues. Germline loops: CDR1 LNHDA, CDR2 SQIVND (reference sequence). The junction had 5 bases not matched to a gene; V was cut back by 2 bases and J by 4 bases. CDR3 nucleotide sequence: TGTGCCAGTAGTATAAACAGGGGTCCGTACGAGCAGTACTTC. Translated: CASSINRGPYEQYF.

This chain joins TRBV29-1 and TRBJ1-2, with 7 bases aligning to TRBD1. The germline V gene encodes CDR1 SQVTM and CDR2 ANQGSEA. With V trimmed by 8 bases and J by 7 bases, 13 bases remained unmatched. There are 13 residues in the CDR3. The CDR3 region has the DNA TGCAGCACTAGACAGGGAGACACTTTTGGCTACACCTTC. It codes for CSTRQGDTFGYTF.

This clone was counted a few times. The V gene is TRBV30, the J gene TRBJ1-5; perhaps TRBD1 as D (5 bases). The CDR3 has 15 residues. The V end lost 0 bases, the J end lost 4 bases, and 13 bases lay between the germline ends. Germline V gives CDR1 GTSNPN, CDR2 SVGIG (reference sequence). The CDR3 spells CAWSVQVAGNQPQHF. In DNA, the CDR3 is TGTGCCTGGAGTGTACAGGTGGCCGGAAATCAGCCCCAGCATTTT.

This clone was picked up a small number of times. This chain uses TRBV5-1 with TRBJ2-7; D possibly corresponds to TRBD1 (5 bases). Trimming shortened V by 4 bases and J by 0 bases, and 8 bases separated the two germline ends. Germline V gene lookup returns CDR1 SGHRS and CDR2 YFSETQ. CDR3 length: 13 amino acids. The CDR3 sequence is CASSPTDSYEQYF. The CDR3 nucleotides are TGCGCCAGCAGCCCGACAGACTCCTACGAGCAGTACTTC.

This clone came up once. The rearrangement uses TRBV18 and TRBJ2-2; D perhaps matches TRBD2 (6 bases). Trimming removed 3 bases from V and 6 bases from J, with 8 bases in between. Germline CDR1 and CDR2: KGHSH and LQKENI. This CDR3 contains 13 residues. CDR3 protein: CASSPGGAGELFF. The CDR3 DNA reads TGTGCCAGCTCACCTGGAGGGGCCGGGGAGCTGTTTTTT. The whole variable domain, remainder taken from reference TRBV18 and TRBJ2-2, is NAGVMQNPRHLVRRRGQEARLRCSPMKGHSHVYWYRQLPEEGLKFMVYLQKENIIDESGMPKERFSAEFPKEGPSILRIQQVVRGDSAAYFCASSPGGAGELFFGEGSRLTVL.

Here the CDR3 DNA reads TGCGCCAGCAGCCAAGTCACCGGTAGCTCTGGAAACACCATATATTTT. Encoded protein: CASSQVTGSSGNTIYF. This chain connects TRBV4-3 to TRBJ1-3; the D is unclear. CDR3 length equals 16 residues. Germline V gene data show CDR1 as LGHNA and CDR2 as YSLEER. Between the trimmed V and J ends, which lost 1 base and 0 bases, there was a span of 10 bases.

The chain uses TRBV6-5 and TRBJ2-3; D remains unclear. This CDR3 contains 15 residues. Trimming removed 6 bases at V and 0 bases at J, with 13 bases between. CDR1 and CDR2 (germline): MNHEY, SVGAGI. The CDR3 DNA reads as TGTGCCAGCAGGGGTCCCTTGTTGAGCACAGATACGCAGTATTTT. This sequence encodes CASRGPLLSTDTQYF.

The rearrangement links TRBV5-4 to TRBJ2-3; 12 positions match TRBD2. V dropped 5 bases and J dropped 4; count of bases not matched to a gene: 8. The CDR3 length is 16 residues. From germline, CDR1 is SGHNT and CDR2 YYREEE (reference sequence). The CDR3 reads CASRLRLAGDSDTQYF. The CDR3 DNA follows: TGTGCCAGCAGGCTTAGACTAGCGGGGGATTCAGATACGCAGTATTTT.

The chain uses TRBV7-3 and TRBJ2-6; D might be TRBD1 (6 bases). CDR1 is SGHTA, CDR2 FQGTGA, per germline. The CDR3 runs 17 residues. The germline V and J ends were trimmed by 5 bases and 2 bases, with 16 bases remaining between them. For the CDR3, the DNA is TGTGCCAGCAGCCACCTTGGAAGGACAGCTGGGGCCAACGTCCTGACTTTC. Residues: CASSHLGRTAGANVLTF.

This clone is deemed medium-sized (0.01 to 0.1%). This chain links TRBV2 with TRBJ1-2; 9 nucleotides line up with TRBD1. The CDR3 contains 15 residues. CDR1 SNHLY and CDR2 FYNNEI come from the germline V gene. V lost 6 bases, J lost 1 base, and 6 bases stayed unmatched. DNA of the CDR3: TGTGCCAGCAGGGGACAGGGCGCAATTAACTATGGCTACACCTTC. Translating gives CASRGQGAINYGYTF.